Detailed here is one TCR beta chain. What it binds is not known. This PCR relied on a set of 60 Vbeta primers and 13 Jbeta primers. Per the study methods: Later analysis identified roughly 82 million unique TCR beta chains, approximately 11 million shared. Sequenced by immunoSEQ multiplex PCR; TCRdb stores in-frame clones only, minus some. V, J and clone size are taken as reported in that table, and D and trimming were inferred from the DNA itself. The data show tens of thousands of clones, with about 77% seen just once and approximately 4.7% held by the top ten. These data originate in a study of cytomegalovirus exposure and HLA in healthy donors. General study findings and limits: HLA allele associations emerged for about 18,000 TCR beta sequences in a later analysis, at 0.05 false discovery rate. The records held CMV serostatus as the only immune exposure information.

The sequenced material came from PBMCs. This clonotype was obtained from a male donor in good health and CMV-seropositive.

Here the CDR3 reads CAWSVFEGSAGANVLTF. The DNA for the CDR3 is TGTGCCTGGAGTGTGTTCGAGGGCAGCGCTGGGGCCAACGTCCTGACTTTC. V and J are TRBV30 and TRBJ2-6; D might be TRBD2 (5 bases). This CDR3 comprises 17 residues. Germline V lookup: CDR1 GTSNPN, CDR2 SVGIG (reference sequence). With 0 bases removed from V and 2 bases from J, the gap between germline ends came to 14 bases.